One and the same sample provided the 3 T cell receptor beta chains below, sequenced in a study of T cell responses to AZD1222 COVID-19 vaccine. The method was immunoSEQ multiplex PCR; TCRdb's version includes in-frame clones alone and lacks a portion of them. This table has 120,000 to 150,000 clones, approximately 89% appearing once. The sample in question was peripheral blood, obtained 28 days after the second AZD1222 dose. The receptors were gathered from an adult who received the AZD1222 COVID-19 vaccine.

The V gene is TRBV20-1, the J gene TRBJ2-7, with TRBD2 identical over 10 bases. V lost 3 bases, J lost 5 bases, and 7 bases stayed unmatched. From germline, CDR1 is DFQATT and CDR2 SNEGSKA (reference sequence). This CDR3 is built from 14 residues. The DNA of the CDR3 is TGCAGTGCTAGTCATAGCGGGAGGCCTCACGAGCAGTACTTC. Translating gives CSASHSGRPHEQYF.

CDR3 in amino acids: CASSVGVSRNEKLFF. CDR3 nucleotides: TGTGCCAGCAGCGTAGGAGTATCAAGGAATGAAAAACTGTTTTTT. The genes are TRBV9 and TRBJ1-4; D call uncertain. Trimming pared 0 bases from V and 5 bases from J, leaving 11 bases between. CDR3 length: 15 residues. Germline V gene sequence: CDR1 SGDLS, CDR2 YYNGEE.

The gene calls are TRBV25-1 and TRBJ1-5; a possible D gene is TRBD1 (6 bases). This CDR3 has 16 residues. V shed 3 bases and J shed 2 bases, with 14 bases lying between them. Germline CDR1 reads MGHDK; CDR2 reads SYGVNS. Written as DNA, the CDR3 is TGTGCCAGCAGTGACTTCTTGGGGGCACGCAATCAGCCCCAGCATTTT. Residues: CASSDFLGARNQPQHF. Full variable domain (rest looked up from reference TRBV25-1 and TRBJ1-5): EADIYQTPRYLVIGTGKKITLECSQTMGHDKMYWYQQDPGMELHLIHYSYGVNSTEKGDLSSESTVSRIRTEHFPLTLESARPSHTSQYLCASSDFLGARNQPQHFGDGTRLSIL.